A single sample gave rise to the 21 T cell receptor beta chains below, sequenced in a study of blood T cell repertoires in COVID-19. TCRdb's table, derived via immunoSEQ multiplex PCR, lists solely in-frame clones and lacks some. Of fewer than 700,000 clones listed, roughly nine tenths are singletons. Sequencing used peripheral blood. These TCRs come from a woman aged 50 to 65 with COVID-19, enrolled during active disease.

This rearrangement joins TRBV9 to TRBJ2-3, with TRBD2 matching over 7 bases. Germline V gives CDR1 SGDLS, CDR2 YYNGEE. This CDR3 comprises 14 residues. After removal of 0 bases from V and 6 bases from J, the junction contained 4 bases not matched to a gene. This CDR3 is CASSVGPSGDTQYF. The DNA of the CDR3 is TGTGCCAGCAGCGTAGGGCCTAGCGGTGATACGCAGTATTTT. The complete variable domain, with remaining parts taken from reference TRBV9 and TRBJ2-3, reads DSGVTQTPKHLITATGQRVTLRCSPRSGDLSVYWYQQSLDQGLQFLIQYYNGEERAKGNILERFSAQQFPDLHSELNLSSLELGDSALYFCASSVGPSGDTQYFGPGTRLTVL.

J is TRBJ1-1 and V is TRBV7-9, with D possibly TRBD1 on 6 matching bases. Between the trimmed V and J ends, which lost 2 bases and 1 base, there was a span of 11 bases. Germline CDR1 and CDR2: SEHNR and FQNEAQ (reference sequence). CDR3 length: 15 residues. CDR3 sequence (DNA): TGTGCCAGCAGCTTATCTAGGGGACAGAACACTGAAGCTTTCTTT. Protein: CASSLSRGQNTEAFF. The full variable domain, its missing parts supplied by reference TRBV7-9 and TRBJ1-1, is DTGVSQNPRHKITKRGQNVTFRCDPISEHNRLYWYRQTLGQGPEFLTYFQNEAQLEKSRLLSDRFSAERPKGSFSTLEIQRTEQGDSAMYLCASSLSRGQNTEAFFGQGTRLTVV.

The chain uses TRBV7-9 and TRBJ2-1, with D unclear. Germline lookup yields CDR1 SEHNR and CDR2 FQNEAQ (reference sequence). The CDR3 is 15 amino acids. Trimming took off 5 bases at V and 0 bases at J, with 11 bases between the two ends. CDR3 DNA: TGTGCCAGCAGCCACGCCGGGTACTCCTACAATGAGCAGTTCTTC. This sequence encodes CASSHAGYSYNEQFF. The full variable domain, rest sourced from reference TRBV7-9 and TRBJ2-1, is DTGVSQNPRHKITKRGQNVTFRCDPISEHNRLYWYRQTLGQGPEFLTYFQNEAQLEKSRLLSDRFSAERPKGSFSTLEIQRTEQGDSAMYLCASSHAGYSYNEQFFGPGTRLTVL.

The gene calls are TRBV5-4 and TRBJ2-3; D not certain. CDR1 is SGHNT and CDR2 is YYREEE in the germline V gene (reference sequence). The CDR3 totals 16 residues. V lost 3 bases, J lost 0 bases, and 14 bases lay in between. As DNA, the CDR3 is TGTGCCAGCAGCTCCCACCCGCCGACTAGCACAGATACGCAGTATTTT. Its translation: CASSSHPPTSTDTQYF.

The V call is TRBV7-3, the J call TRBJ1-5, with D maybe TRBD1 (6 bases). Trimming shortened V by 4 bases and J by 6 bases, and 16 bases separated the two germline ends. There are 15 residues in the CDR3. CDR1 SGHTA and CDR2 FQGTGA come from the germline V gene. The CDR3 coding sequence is TGTGCCAGCAGCTCCCTCGCAGGGGAACGTCAGCCCCAGCATTTT. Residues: CASSSLAGERQPQHF.

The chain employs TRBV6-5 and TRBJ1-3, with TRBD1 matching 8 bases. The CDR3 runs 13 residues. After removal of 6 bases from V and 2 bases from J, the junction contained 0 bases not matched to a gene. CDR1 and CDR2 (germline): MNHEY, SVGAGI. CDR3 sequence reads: CASRQGAGNTIYF. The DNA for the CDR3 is TGTGCCAGCAGACAGGGGGCTGGAAACACCATATATTTT.

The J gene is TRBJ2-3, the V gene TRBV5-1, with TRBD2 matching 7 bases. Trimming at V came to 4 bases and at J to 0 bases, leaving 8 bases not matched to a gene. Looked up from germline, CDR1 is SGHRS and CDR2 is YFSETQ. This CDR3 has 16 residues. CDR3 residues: CASSPAGLGSTDTQYF. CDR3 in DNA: TGCGCCAGCAGCCCCGCCGGACTAGGGAGCACAGATACGCAGTATTTT.

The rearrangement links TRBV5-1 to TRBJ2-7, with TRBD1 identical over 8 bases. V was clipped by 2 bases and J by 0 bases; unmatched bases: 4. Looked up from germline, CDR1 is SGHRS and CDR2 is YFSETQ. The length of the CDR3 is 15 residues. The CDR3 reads CASSLDRGSSYEQYF. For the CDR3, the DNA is TGCGCCAGCAGCTTAGACAGGGGTAGCTCCTACGAGCAGTACTTC.

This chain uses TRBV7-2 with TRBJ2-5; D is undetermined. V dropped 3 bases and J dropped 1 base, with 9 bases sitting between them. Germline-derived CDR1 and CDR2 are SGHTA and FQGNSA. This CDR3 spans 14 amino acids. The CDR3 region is CASSFHGSQETQYF. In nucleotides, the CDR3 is TGTGCCAGCAGCTTTCACGGTAGCCAAGAGACCCAGTACTTC.

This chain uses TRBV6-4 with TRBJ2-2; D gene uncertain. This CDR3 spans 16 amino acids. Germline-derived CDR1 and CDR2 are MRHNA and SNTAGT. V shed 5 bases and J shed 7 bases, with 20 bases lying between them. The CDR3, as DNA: TGTGCCAGCAGTCGCCACAGAGATACGAACGTCGGGGAGCTGTTTTTT. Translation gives CASSRHRDTNVGELFF.

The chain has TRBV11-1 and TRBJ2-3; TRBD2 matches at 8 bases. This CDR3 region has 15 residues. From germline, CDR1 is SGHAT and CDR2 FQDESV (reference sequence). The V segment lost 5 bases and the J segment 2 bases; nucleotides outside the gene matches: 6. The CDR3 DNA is TGTGCCAGCAGCCCCGGGGGGGAGAACACAGATACGCAGTATTTT. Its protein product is CASSPGGENTDTQYF.

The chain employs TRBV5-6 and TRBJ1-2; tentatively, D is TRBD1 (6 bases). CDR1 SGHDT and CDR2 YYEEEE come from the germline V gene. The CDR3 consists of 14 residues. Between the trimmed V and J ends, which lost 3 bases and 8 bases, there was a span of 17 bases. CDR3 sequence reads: CASSSGGRVRGYTF. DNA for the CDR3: TGTGCCAGCAGCTCGGGGGGCAGGGTGAGAGGCTACACCTTC. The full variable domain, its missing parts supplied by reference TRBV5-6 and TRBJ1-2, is DAGVTQSPTHLIKTRGQQVTLRCSPKSGHDTVSWYQQALGQGPQFIFQYYEEEERQRGNFPDRFSGHQFPNYSSELNVNALLLGDSALYLCASSSGGRVRGYTFGSGTRLTVV.

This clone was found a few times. The CDR3 spells CASSPTGSLSGNTIYF. The CDR3 DNA reads as TGTGCCAGCAGCCCTACCGGGAGCCTCTCTGGAAACACCATATATTTT. This chain uses TRBV7-6 with TRBJ1-3; unclear D gene. The CDR3 has 16 amino acids. In germline, CDR1 is SGHVS, CDR2 FNYEAQ. Trimming left V 5 bases short and J 0 bases short, with 14 bases between.

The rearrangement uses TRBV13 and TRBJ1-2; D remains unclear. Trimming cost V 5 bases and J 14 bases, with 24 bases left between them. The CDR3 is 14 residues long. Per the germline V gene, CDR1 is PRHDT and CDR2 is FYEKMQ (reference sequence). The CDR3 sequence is CASSQEDRAYSKTF. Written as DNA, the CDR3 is TGTGCCAGCAGCCAGGAGGATAGGGCCTACTCTAAGACCTTC.

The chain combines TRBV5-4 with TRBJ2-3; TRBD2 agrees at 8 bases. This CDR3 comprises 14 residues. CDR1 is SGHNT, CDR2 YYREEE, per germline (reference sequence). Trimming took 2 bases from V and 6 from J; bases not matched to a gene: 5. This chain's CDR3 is CASSFVGLEDTQYF. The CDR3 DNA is TGTGCCAGCAGCTTTGTGGGACTAGAGGATACGCAGTATTTT. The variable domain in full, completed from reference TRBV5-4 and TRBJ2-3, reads ETGVTQSPTHLIKTRGQQVTLRCSSQSGHNTVSWYQQALGQGPQFIFQYYREEENGRGNFPPRFSGLQFPNYSSELNVNALELDDSALYLCASSFVGLEDTQYFGPGTRLTVL.

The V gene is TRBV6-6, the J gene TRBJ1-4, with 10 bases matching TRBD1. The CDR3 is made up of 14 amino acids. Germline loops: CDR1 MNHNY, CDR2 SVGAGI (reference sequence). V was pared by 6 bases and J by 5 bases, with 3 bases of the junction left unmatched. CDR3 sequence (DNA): TGTGCCAGCAGCCCGGGACAGGGGAATGAAAAACTGTTTTTT. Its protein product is CASSPGQGNEKLFF.

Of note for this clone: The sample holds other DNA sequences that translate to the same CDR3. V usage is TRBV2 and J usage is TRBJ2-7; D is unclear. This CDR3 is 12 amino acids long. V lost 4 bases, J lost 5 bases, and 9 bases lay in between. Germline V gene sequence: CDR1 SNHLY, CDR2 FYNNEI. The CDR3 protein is CASSGLGDEQYF. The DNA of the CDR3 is TGTGCCAGCAGTGGCTTAGGAGACGAGCAGTACTTC.

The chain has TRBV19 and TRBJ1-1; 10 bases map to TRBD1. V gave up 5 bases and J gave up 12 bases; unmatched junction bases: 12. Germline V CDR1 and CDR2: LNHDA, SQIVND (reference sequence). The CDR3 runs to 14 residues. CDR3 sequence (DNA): TGTGCCAGTAGTTCTTCTCTTGGACAGGGGGTGACTTTCTTT. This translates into CASSSSLGQGVTFF. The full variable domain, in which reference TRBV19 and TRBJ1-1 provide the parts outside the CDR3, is DGGITQSPKYLFRKEGQNVTLSCEQNLNHDAMYWYRQDPGQGLRLIYYSQIVNDFQKGDIAEGYSVSREKKESFPLTVTSAQKNPTAFYLCASSSSLGQGVTFFGQGTRLTVV.

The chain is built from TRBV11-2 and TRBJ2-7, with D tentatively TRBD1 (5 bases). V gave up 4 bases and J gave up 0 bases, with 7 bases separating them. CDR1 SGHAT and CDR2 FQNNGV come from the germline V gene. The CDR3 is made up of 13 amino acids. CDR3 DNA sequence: TGTGCCAGCAGCTCAGGGTTCTCCTACGAGCAGTACTTC. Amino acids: CASSSGFSYEQYF.

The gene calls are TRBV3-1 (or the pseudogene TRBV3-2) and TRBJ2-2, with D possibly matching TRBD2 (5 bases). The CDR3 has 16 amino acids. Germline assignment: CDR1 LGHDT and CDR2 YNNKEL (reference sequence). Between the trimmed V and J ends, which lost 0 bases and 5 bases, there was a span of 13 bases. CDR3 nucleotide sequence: TGTGCCAGCAGCCAAGACGGAGGAAAGGGTACCGGGGAGCTGTTTTTT. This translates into CASSQDGGKGTGELFF.

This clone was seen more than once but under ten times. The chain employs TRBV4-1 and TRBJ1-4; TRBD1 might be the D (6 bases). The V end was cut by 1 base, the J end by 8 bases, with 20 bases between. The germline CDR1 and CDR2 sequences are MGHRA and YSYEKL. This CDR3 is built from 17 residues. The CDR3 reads CASSQVRQIVGGEKLFF. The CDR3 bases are TGCGCCAGCAGCCAAGTGAGACAGATCGTAGGGGGAGAAAAACTGTTTTTT.